Listed below are T cell receptor beta chains from one sample, sequenced in a study of blood T cell repertoires in COVID-19. The method was immunoSEQ multiplex PCR; TCRdb's version includes in-frame clones alone and lacks a portion of them. The data contain 100,000 to 120,000 clones, under 90% of them seen just once; the ten biggest clones take up roughly two fifths. The sequenced sample was peripheral blood. All receptors come from an elderly man with acute or convalescent COVID-19. CDR3s include the opening cysteine and the closing phenylalanine or tryptophan. The D gene is left open where the match is weak. Part of the rows lack a size; the others show once, few, many or a class for expanded clones.

size	V	J	D	DNA	CDR3
NA	TRBV7-2	TRBJ2-7	TRBD1	TGTGCCAGCAGCCGGGACAGGGCGCGAGGCTACGAGCAGTACTTC	CASSRDRARGYEQYF
few	TRBV18	TRBJ1-2	TRBD1	TGTGCCAGCTCACCCCCAACAGGGGGCGCGGTCTATGGCTACACCTTC	CASSPPTGGAVYGYTF
once	TRBV18	TRBJ2-2	NA	TGTGCCAGCTCACCACCGTCGAGGACCGGGGAGCTGTTTTTT	CASSPPSRTGELFF
NA	TRBV5-1	TRBJ2-2	TRBD1	TGCGCCAGCAGGGACAGGGGGCCCGGGGAGCTGTTTTTT	CASRDRGPGELFF
few	TRBV29-1	TRBJ2-2	NA	TGCAGCGTTACTACGACAGGACTGAACACCGGGGAGCTGTTTTTT	CSVTTTGLNTGELFF
NA	TRBV2	TRBJ1-6	TRBD1	TGTGCCAACGCTGACAGGGACTATAATTCACCCCTCCACTTT	CANADRDYNSPLHF
NA	TRBV28	TRBJ1-2	TRBD1	TGTGCCAGCAGTTTAAACGCGGGACAGAACTATGGCTACACCTTC	CASSLNAGQNYGYTF
many	TRBV5-1	TRBJ2-1	TRBD1	TGCGCCAGCAGCTCCAGACAGGGGCTAAACAATGAGCAGTTCTTC	CASSSRQGLNNEQFF
NA	TRBV7-2	TRBJ2-7	NA	TGTGCCAGCAGCTTAGCGGGACTGGGGCTTGCCGAGCAGTACTTC	CASSLAGLGLAEQYF
once	TRBV7-9	TRBJ1-5	NA	TGTGCCAGCAGCTACGGGATGCAGCCCCAGCATTTT	CASSYGMQPQHF
NA	TRBV5-5	TRBJ1-5	NA	TGTGCCAGCAGCCCCCAGGGACTCCCTAATCAGCCCCAGCATTTT	CASSPQGLPNQPQHF
NA	TRBV20-1	TRBJ1-6	NA	TGCAGTGCTAGTGCAGGGTTCTATAATTCACCCCTCCACTTT	CSASAGFYNSPLHF
NA	TRBV3-1/TRBV3-2	TRBJ2-7	TRBD2	TGTGCCAGCAGCCAAGATGAGACTAGCCGAGCCTACGAGCAGTACTTC	CASSQDETSRAYEQYF
NA	TRBV18	TRBJ2-1	NA	TGTGCCAGCTCACAGGCCGCCGGGGTCAATGAGCAGTTCTTC	CASSQAAGVNEQFF
NA	TRBV16	TRBJ2-7	TRBD1	TGTGCCAGCATCGATCCGGGACAGGACTACGAGCAGTACTTC	CASIDPGQDYEQYF
NA	TRBV11-2	TRBJ1-1	NA	TGTGCCAGCAGCTTAGAGGGGGCGATGAACACTGAAGCTTTCTTT	CASSLEGAMNTEAFF
once	TRBV7-3	TRBJ1-6	NA	TGTGCCAGCAGCTTAAACGAGGATTCACCCCTCCACTTT	CASSLNEDSPLHF
NA	TRBV6-2/TRBV6-3	TRBJ2-7	TRBD1	TGTGCCAGCAGCCGGGACAGGGGGCTCTACGAGCAGTACTTC	CASSRDRGLYEQYF
NA	TRBV6-5	TRBJ2-7	TRBD1	TGTGCCAGCCAACAGGGGTCCCAGTACGAGCAGTACTTC	CASQQGSQYEQYF
NA	TRBV14	TRBJ2-2	TRBD1	TGTGCCAGCAGCCAACTCACAGGGGTGAACACCGGGGAGCTGTTTTTT	CASSQLTGVNTGELFF
NA	TRBV29-1	TRBJ1-2	TRBD1	TGCAGCGTTCGGACAGGGGTCCGCTATGGCTACACCTTC	CSVRTGVRYGYTF
NA	TRBV19	TRBJ1-6	TRBD1	TGTGCCAGTAGTTCGACAGGGGTTGAAAATTCACCCCTCCACTTT	CASSSTGVENSPLHF
NA	TRBV28	TRBJ2-3	TRBD1	TGTGCCAGCAGTTCGACAGGGGAGTTCACAGATACGCAGTATTTT	CASSSTGEFTDTQYF